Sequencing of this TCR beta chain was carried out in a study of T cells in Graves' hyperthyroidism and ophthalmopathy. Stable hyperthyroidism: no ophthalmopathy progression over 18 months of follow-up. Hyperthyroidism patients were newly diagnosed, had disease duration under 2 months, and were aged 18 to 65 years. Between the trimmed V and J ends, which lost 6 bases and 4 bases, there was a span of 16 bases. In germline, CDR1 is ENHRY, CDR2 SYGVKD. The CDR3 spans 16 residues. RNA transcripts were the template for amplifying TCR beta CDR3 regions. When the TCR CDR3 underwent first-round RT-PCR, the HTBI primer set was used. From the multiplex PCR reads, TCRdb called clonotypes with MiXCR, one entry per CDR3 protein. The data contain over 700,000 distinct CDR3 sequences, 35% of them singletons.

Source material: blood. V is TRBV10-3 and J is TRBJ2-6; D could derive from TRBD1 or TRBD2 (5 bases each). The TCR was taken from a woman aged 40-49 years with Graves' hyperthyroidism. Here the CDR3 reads CAISRDVGFGANVLTF. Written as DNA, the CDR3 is TGTGCCATCAGCAGGGACGTCGGCTTCGGGGCCAACGTCCTGACTTTC.